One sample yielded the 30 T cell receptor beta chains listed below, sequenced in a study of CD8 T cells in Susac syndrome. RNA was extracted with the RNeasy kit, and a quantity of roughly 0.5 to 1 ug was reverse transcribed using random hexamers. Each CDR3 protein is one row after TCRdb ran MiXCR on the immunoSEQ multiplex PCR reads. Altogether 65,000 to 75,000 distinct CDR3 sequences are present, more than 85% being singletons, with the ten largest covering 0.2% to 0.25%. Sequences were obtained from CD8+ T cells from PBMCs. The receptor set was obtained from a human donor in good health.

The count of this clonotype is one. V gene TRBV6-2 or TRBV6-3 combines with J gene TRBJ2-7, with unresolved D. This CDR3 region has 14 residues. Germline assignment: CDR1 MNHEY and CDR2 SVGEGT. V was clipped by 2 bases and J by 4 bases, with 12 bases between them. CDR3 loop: CASSYPPRPYEQYV. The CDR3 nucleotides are TGTGCCAGCAGTTACCCCCCGCGGCCATACGAGCAGTACGTC.

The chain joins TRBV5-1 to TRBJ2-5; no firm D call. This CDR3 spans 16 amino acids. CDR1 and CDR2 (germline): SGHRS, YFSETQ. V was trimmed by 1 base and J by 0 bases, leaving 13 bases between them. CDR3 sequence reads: CASSLILHNDQETQYF. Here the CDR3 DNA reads TGCGCCAGCAGCTTGATACTGCACAACGACCAAGAGACCCAGTACTTC.

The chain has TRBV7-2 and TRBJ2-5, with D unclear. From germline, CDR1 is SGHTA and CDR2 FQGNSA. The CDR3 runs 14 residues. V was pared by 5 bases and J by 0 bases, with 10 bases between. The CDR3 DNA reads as TGTGCCAGCAGCCTACGGACGGACCAAGAGACCCAGTACTTC. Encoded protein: CASSLRTDQETQYF.

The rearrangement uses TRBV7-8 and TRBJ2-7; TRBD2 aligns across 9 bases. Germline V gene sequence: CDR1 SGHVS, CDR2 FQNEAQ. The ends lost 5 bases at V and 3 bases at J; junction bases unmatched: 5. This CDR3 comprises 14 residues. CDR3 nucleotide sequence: TGTGCCAGCAGCGCTAGCGGGGACCTCTACGAGCAGTACTTC. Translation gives CASSASGDLYEQYF. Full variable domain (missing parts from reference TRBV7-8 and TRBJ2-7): GAGVSQSPRYKVAKRGQDVALRCDPISGHVSLFWYQQALGQGPEFLTYFQNEAQLDKSGLPSDRFFAERPEGSVSTLKIQRTQQEDSAVYLCASSASGDLYEQYFGPGTRLTVT.

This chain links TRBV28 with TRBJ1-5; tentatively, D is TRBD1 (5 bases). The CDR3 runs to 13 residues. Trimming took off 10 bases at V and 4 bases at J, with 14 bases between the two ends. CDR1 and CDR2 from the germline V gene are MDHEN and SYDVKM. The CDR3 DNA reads TGTGCCACCGGAAGGGGTCGGAATCAGCCCCAGCATTTT. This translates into CATGRGRNQPQHF.

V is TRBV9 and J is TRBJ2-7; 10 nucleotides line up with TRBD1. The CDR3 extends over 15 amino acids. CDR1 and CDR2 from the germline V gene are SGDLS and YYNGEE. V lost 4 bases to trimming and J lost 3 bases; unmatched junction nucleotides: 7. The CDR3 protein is CASSFGQGGGYEQYF. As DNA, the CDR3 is TGTGCCAGCAGCTTTGGACAGGGGGGAGGCTACGAGCAGTACTTC.

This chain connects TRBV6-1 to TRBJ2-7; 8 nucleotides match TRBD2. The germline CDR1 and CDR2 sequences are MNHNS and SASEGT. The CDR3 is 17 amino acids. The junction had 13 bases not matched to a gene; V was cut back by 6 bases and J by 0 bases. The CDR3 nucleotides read TGTGCCAGCAGCTCTGAGACTAGCGCCGCCTACTCCTACGAGCAGTACGTC. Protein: CASSSETSAAYSYEQYV.

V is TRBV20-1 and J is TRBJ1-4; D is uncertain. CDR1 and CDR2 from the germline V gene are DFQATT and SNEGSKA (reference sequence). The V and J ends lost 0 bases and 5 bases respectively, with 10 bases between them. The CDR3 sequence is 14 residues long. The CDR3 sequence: CSARDRASNEKLFF. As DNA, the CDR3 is TGCAGTGCTAGAGACAGAGCCTCGAATGAAAAACTGTTTTTT.

CDR3 loop: CASSWTGLTEAFF. As DNA, the CDR3 is TGTGCCAGCAGCTGGACAGGACTAACTGAAGCTTTCTTT. This chain joins TRBV7-3 and TRBJ1-1; 7 nucleotides match TRBD1. In germline, CDR1 is SGHTA, CDR2 FQGTGA. The CDR3 length is 13 residues. The ends lost 4 bases at V and 5 bases at J; junction bases unmatched: 4.

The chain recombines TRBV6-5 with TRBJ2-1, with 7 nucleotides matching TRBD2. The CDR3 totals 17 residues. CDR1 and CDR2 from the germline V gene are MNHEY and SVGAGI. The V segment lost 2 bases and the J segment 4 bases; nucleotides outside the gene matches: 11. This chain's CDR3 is CASSYRSPGTMYNEQFF. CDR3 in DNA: TGTGCCAGCAGTTACCGGTCCCCCGGGACTATGTACAATGAGCAGTTCTTC.

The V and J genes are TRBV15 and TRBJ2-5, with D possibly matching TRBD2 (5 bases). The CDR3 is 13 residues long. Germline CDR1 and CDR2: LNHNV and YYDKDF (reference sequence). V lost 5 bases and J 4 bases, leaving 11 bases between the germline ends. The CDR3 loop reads CATSSSRGETQYF. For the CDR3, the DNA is TGTGCCACCAGCTCCTCTCGGGGAGAGACCCAGTACTTC.

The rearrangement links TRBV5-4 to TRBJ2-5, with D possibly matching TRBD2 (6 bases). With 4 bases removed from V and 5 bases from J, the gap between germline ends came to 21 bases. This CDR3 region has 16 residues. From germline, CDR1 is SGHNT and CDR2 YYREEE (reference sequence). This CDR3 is CASSAGTFIPAETQYF. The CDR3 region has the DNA TGTGCCAGCAGCGCGGGGACTTTCATCCCCGCGGAGACCCAGTACTTC.

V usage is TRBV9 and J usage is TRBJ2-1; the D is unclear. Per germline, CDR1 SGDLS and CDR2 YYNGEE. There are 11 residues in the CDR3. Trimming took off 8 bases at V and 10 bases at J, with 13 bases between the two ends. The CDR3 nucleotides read TGTGCCAGTGGGGTTCGCGAGGAGCAGTTCTTC. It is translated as CASGVREEQFF.

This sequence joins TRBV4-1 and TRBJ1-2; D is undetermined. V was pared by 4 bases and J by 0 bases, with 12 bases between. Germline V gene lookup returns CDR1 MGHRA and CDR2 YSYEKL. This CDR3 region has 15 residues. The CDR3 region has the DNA TGCGCCAGCAGCCTGGGAACAGCAACTAACTATGGCTACACCTTC. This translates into CASSLGTATNYGYTF.

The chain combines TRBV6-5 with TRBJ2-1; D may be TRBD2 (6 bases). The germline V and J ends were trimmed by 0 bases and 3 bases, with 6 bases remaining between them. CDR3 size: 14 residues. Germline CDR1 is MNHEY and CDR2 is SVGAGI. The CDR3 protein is CASSYSGGYNEQFF. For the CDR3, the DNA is TGTGCCAGCAGTTACTCCGGGGGCTACAATGAGCAGTTCTTC.

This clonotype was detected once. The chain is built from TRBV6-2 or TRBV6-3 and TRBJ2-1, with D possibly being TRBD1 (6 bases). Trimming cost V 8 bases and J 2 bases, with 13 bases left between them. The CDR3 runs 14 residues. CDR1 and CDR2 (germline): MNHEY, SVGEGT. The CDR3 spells CASGQGFAYNEQFF. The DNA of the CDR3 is TGTGCCAGCGGGCAGGGGTTCGCCTACAATGAGCAGTTCTTC.

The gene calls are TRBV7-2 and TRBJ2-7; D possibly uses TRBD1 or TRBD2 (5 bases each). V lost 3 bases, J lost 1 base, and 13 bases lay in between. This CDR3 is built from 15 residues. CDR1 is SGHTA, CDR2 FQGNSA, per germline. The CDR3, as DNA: TGTGCCAGCAGCTTTAGGGACGGGCCTTCCTACGAGCAGTACTTC. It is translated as CASSFRDGPSYEQYF.

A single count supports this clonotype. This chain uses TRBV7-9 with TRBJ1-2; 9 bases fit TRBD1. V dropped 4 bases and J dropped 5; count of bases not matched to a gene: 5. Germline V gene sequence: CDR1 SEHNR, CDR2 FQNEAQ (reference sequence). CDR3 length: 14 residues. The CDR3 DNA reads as TGTGCCAGCAGCTCCACCGGACAGGGGTATGGCTACACCTTC. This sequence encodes CASSSTGQGYGYTF.

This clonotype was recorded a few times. CDR3 nucleotides: TGTGCCAGCAGCTTGGGAAGTCAAGAGACCCAGTACTTC. The encoded protein is CASSLGSQETQYF. The chain carries TRBV5-6 and TRBJ2-5, with no clear D. This CDR3 comprises 13 residues. CDR1 is SGHDT and CDR2 is YYEEEE in the germline V gene. V was trimmed by 0 bases and J by 2 bases, leaving 5 bases between them.

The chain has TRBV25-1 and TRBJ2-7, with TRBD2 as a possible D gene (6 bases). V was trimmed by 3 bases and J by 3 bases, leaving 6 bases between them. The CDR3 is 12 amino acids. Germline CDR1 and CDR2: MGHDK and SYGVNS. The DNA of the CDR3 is TGTGCCAGCAGTGATAGCGGCTACGAGCAGTACTTC. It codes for CASSDSGYEQYF.

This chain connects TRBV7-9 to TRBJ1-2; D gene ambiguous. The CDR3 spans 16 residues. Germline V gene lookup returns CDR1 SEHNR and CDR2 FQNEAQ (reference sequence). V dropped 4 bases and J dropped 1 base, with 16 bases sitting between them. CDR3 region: CASSSAGERNNYGYTF. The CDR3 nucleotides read TGTGCCAGCAGCTCAGCTGGGGAACGGAATAACTATGGCTACACCTTC.

CDR3 coding DNA: TGCAGCGTGGCCGGACAGGATGGAAACACCATATATTTT. This sequence encodes CSVAGQDGNTIYF. V usage is TRBV29-1 and J usage is TRBJ1-3, with TRBD1 matching over 7 bases. Germline loops: CDR1 SQVTM, CDR2 ANQGSEA. With 6 bases clipped from V and 3 bases from J, the junction kept 5 bases outside the gene matches. The CDR3 is 13 amino acids. The complete variable domain, with remaining parts taken from reference TRBV29-1 and TRBJ1-3, reads SAVISQKPSRDICQRGTSLTIQCQVDSQVTMMFWYRQQPGQSLTLIATANQGSEATYESGFVIDKFPISRPNLTFSTLTVSNMSPEDSSIYLCSVAGQDGNTIYFGEGSWLTVV.

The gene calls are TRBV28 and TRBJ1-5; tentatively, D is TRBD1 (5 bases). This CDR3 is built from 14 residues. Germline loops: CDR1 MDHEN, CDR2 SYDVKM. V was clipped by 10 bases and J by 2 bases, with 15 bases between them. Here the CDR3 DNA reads TGTGCCACCGGGAGGGGTTTTGGCAATCAGCCCCAGCATTTT. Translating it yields CATGRGFGNQPQHF.

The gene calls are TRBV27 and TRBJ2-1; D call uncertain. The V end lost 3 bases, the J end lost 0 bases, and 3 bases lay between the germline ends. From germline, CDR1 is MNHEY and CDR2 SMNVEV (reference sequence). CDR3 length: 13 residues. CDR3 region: CASSFSSYNEQFF. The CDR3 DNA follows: TGTGCCAGCAGTTTTAGCTCCTACAATGAGCAGTTCTTC.

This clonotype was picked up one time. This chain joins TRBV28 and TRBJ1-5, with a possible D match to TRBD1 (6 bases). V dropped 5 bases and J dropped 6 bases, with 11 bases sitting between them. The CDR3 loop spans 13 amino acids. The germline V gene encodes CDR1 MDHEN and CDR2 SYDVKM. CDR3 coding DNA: TGTGCCAGCAGTAAGGGGGTGAGTCAGCCCCAGCATTTT. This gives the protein CASSKGVSQPQHF. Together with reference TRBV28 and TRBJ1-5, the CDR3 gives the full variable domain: DVKVTQSSRYLVKRTGEKVFLECVQDMDHENMFWYRQDPGLGLRLIYFSYDVKMKEKGDIPEGYSVSREKKERFSLILESASTNQTSMYLCASSKGVSQPQHFGDGTRLSIL.

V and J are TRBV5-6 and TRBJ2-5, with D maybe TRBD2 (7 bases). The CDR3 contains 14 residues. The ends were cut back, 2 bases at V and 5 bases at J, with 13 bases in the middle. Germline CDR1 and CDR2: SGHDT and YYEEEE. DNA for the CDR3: TGTGCCAGCAGCTTTTGGGGGGGCCTTGAGACCCAGTACTTC. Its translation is CASSFWGGLETQYF.

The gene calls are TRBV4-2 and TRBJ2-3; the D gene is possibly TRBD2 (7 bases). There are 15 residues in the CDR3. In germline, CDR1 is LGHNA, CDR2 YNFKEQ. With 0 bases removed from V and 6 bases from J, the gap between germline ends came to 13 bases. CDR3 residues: CASSQDPRGADTQYF. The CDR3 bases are TGTGCCAGCAGCCAAGATCCCCGGGGGGCTGATACGCAGTATTTT.

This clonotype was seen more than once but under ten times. The CDR3 loop is CASSSDRMRYF. In DNA form, the CDR3 reads TGTGCCAGCAGTTCGGACCGAATGAGGTACTTC. The chain has TRBV6-2 or TRBV6-3 and TRBJ2-5, with no clear D. In germline, CDR1 is MNHEY, CDR2 SVGEGT. This CDR3 spans 11 amino acids. With 4 bases removed from V and 13 bases from J, the gap between germline ends came to 13 bases.

The CDR3 region is CASSFTIGRTDTQYF. As DNA, the CDR3 is TGTGCCAGCAGCTTCACCATCGGGAGGACAGATACGCAGTATTTT. V usage is TRBV11-2 and J usage is TRBJ2-3; 7 nucleotides align to TRBD2. V lost 3 bases and J lost 3; bases outside the gene matches: 6. Germline CDR1 and CDR2: SGHAT and FQNNGV. The CDR3 spans 15 residues.

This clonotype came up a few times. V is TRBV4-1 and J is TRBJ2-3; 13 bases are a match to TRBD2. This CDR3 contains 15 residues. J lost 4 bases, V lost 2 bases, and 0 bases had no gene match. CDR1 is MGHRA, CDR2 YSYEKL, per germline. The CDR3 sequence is CASSQTSGGADTQYF. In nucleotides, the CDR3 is TGCGCCAGCAGCCAAACTAGCGGGGGGGCAGATACGCAGTATTTT.